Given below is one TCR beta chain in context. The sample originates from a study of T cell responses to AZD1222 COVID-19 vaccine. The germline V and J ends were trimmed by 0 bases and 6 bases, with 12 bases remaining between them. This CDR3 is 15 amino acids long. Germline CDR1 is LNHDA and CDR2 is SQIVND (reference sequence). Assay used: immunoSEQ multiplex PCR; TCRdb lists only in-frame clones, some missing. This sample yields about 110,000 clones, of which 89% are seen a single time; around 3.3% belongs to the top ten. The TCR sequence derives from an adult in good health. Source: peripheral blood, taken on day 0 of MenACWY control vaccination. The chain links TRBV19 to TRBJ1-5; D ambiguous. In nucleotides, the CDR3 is TGTGCCAGTAGTATAGATCCTGAATGGGGTCAGCCCCAGCATTTT. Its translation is CASSIDPEWGQPQHF.